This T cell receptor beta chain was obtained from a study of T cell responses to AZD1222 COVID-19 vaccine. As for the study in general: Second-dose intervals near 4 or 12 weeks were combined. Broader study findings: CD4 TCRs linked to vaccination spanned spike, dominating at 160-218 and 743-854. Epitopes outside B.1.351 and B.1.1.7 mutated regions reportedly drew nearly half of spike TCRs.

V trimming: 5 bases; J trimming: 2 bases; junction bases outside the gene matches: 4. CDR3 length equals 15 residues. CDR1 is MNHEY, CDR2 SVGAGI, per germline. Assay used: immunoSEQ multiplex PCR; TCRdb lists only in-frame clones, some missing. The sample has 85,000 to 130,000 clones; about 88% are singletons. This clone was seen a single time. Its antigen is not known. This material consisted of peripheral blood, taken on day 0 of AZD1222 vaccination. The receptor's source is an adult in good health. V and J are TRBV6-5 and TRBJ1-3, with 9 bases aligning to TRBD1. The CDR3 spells CASSPTGGTGNTIYF. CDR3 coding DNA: TGTGCCAGCAGTCCAACAGGGGGCACTGGAAACACCATATATTTT.